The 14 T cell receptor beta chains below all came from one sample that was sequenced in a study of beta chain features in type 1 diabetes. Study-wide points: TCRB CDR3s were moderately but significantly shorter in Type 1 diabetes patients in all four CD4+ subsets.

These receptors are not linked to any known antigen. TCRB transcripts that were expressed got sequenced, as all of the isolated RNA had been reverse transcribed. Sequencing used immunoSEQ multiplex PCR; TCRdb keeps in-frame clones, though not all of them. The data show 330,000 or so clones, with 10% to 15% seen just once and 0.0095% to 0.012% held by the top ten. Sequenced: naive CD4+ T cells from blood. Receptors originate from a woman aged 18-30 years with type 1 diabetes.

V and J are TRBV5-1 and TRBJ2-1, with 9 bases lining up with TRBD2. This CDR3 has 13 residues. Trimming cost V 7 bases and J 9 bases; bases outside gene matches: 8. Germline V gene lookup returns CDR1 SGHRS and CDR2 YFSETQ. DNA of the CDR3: TGCGCCAGCGGAGCGGGAGGATGGAGTGAGCAGTTCTTC. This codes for CASGAGGWSEQFF.

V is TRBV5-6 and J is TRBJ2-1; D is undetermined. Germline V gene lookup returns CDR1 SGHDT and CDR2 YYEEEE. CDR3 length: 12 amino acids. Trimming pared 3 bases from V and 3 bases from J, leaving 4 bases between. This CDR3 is CASSSNYNEQFF. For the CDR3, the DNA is TGTGCCAGCAGCTCAAACTACAATGAGCAGTTCTTC.

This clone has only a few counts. CDR3 in DNA: TGTGCCAGCAGCTCTCTACAGAGCTCCTATAATTCACCCCTCCACTTT. As protein: CASSSLQSSYNSPLHF. V and J are TRBV7-9 and TRBJ1-6; D is unresolved. Trimming removed 4 bases from V and 0 bases from J, with 10 bases in between. CDR1 and CDR2 (germline): SEHNR, FQNEAQ (reference sequence). This CDR3 contains 16 residues.

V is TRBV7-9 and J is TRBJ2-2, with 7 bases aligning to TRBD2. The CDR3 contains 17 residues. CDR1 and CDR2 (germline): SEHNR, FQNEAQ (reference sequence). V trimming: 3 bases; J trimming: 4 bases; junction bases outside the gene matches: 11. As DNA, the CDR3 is TGTGCCAGCAGCTTTGCTAGCGGAGAGGTGGGCACCGGGGAGCTGTTTTTT. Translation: CASSFASGEVGTGELFF.

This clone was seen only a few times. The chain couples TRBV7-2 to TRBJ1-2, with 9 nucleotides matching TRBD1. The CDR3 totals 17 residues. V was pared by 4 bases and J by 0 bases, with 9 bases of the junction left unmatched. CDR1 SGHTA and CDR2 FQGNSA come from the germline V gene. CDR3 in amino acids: CASSWWRGQGANYGYTF. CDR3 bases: TGTGCCAGCAGCTGGTGGAGGGGACAGGGTGCTAACTATGGCTACACCTTC.

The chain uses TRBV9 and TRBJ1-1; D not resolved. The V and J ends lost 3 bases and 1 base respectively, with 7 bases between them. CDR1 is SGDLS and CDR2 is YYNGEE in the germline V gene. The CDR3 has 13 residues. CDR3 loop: CASSGGGNTEAFF. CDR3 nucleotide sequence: TGTGCCAGCAGCGGCGGAGGGAACACTGAAGCTTTCTTT.

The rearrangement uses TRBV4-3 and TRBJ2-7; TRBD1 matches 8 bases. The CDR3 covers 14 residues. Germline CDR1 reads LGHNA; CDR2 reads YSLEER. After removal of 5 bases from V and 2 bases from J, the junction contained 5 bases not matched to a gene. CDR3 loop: CASSEGQGTYEQYF. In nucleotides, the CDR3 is TGCGCCAGCAGCGAAGGACAGGGAACCTACGAGCAGTACTTC.

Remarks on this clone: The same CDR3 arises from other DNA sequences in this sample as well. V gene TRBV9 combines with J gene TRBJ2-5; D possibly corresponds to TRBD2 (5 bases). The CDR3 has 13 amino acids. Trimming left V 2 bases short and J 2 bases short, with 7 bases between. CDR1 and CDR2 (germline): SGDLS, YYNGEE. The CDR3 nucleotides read TGTGCCAGCAGCGTCAGCGGACAAGAGACCCAGTACTTC. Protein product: CASSVSGQETQYF.

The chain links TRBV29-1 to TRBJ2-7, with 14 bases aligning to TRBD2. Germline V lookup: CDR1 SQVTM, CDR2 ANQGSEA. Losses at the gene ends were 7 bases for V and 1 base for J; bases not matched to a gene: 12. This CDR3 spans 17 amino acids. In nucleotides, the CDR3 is TGCAGCGGCACCCACGGGACTAGCGGGAGTTCTTCCTACGAGCAGTACTTC. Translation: CSGTHGTSGSSSYEQYF.

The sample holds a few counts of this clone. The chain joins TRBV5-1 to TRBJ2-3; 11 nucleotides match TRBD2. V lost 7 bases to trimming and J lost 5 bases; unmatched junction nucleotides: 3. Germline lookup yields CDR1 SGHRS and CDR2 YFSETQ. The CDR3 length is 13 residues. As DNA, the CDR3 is TGCGCCAGCGTTCTAGCGGGAGGAGATACGCAGTATTTT. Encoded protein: CASVLAGGDTQYF.

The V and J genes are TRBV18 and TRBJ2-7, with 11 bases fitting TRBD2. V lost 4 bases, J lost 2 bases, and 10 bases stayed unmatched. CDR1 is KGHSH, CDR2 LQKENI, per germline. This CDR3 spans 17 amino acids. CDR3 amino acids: CASSQGSTSGGPYEQYF. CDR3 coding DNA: TGTGCCAGCTCACAAGGCTCTACTAGCGGGGGACCCTACGAGCAGTACTTC.

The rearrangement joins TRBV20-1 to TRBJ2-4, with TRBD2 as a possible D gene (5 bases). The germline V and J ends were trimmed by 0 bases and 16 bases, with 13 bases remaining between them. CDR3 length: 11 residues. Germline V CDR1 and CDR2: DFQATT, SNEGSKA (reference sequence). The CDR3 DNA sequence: TGCAGTGCTAGAGACCCTCCGGACTCCTACTTC. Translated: CSARDPPDSYF.

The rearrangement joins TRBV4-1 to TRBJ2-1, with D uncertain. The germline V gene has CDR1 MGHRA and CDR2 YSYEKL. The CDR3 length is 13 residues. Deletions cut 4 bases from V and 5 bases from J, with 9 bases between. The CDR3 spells CASSLLRNNEQFF. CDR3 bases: TGCGCCAGCAGCCTCCTGAGGAACAATGAGCAGTTCTTC.

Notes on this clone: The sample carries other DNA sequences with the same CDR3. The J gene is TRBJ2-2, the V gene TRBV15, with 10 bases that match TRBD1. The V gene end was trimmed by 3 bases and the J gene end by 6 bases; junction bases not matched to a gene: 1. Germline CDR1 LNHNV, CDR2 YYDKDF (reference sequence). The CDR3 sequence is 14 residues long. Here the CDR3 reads CATSRDRGAGELFF. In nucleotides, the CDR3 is TGTGCCACCAGCAGGGACAGGGGGGCCGGGGAGCTGTTTTTT.